The entry below gives a single TCR beta chain sequence along with its context. Its binding antigen is unknown. Per-base qualities were not stored, and no clone one base away is much larger. The data belong to a study of T cell changes during pregnancy in multiple sclerosis (dated by TCRdb to 2018 to 2020). Regarding the study in general: The study examined how the T cell repertoire changed over the course of pregnancy in women with multiple sclerosis.

A distance of 11 bases separates the germline ends of V and J, which lose 0 bases and 2 bases respectively. The CDR3 has 15 amino acids, counting the end cysteine and phenylalanine. CDR3 DNA is the only sequence kept; it has 45 bases, read in frame from the first base. The germline V gene specifies SGHRS as CDR1 and YFSETQ as CDR2. The library came from the immunoSEQ multiplex PCR assay. TCRdb stores this immuneACCESS table with in-frame sequences only. Part of the clones is absent; in the studies checked, under half of the shortfall reflects unresolved V genes, and no reason is known for the rest. The sample table contains tens of thousands of clones; only one count was recorded for around 90% of them. Approximately 0.84% of the sample is in the top ten clones.

The sequencing here drew on peripheral blood, taken in the second trimester of pregnancy. The sequence was obtained from a female donor with multiple sclerosis, enrolled in a pregnancy study. The V gene is TRBV5-1 and the J gene is TRBJ1-2; matching of 6 bases hints at TRBD1 as the D gene. The CDR3 has the sequence CASSLVIGQNYGYTF. The nucleotides read TGCGCCAGCAGCTTGGTAATCGGACAGAACTATGGCTACACCTTC.